Detailed here is one T cell receptor beta chain. Its antigen target is currently unknown. One base away there is no much larger clone; base qualities are not given. Per the publication, the time point label means: around 29 days on oral tofacitinib. This specimen's treatment or condition label, interpreted: oral pan-JAK inhibitor, 5-10 mg twice daily. From alopecia areata patients, peripheral blood was collected along with lesional scalp punch biopsies. PBMCs were separated by density centrifugation and stained for CD3, CD4 and CD8, after which CD4+ and CD8+ T cells were sorted on a FACSAria. Libraries were built with the immunoSEQ multiplex PCR assay. To provide template for TCR sequencing, every sample had RNA extracted and reverse transcribed into cDNA. First-strand cDNA was synthesized using SuperScript III with a 2:1 mix of oligo-dT and random hexamers. A synthetic immune receptor repertoire was used to gauge amplification bias, and whatever bias remained was removed computationally. Processing in the source paper ran as follows. Raw reads were preprocessed to remove errors, and CDR3 was defined by IMGT conventions from the conserved cysteine to phenylalanine. Clonality was computed as 1 minus the Shannon entropy, with the entropy normalized by log2 of the number of productive unique TCRs. Whether each scalp clone was CD4 or CD8 was inferred by checking scalp TCRbeta sequences against the CD4 and CD8 repertoires from sorted blood. The source is immuneACCESS, and TCRdb retained only in-frame sequences with V and J called. Part of the clones is not carried over; for the studies checked, unresolved V genes explain less than half of this, and the remainder is unexplained. The D gene and trimming were derived from the DNA, and the V and J assignments and clone size from that table. The sample includes some 200,000 clones, with 45% to 75% observed a single time. In total, the top ten clones hold approximately 3.3% of the sample.

These data originate in a study of CD8+ T cells in alopecia areata (dated by TCRdb to the late 2010s). Context from the whole study: Treated patients were enrolled in an open-label pilot trial of oral tofacitinib at 5 to 10 mg twice daily for moderate-to-severe alopecia areata. Tofacitinib was given for 6 to 18 months, followed by 6 months of follow-up off drug to assess delayed response and recurrence. The SALT score, which quantifies the percentage of affected scalp surface area, was used to measure disease severity in treated patients. High-throughput TCRbeta sequencing was used to examine T cell clonal expansion in alopecia areata in both the C3H/HeJ mouse model and human patients. Human TCRbeta sequencing covered scalp tissue and sorted CD4+ and CD8+ peripheral blood T cells from patchy and totalis/universalis alopecia areata patients and healthy controls. Biopsies were taken from tofacitinib-treated patients at baseline and again at 4 and 24 weeks into treatment, and several of those patients also had a later scalp biopsy. Scalp clonality was compared across normal scalp (n=4), patchy alopecia areata scalp (n=8), and alopecia totalis/universalis scalp (n=8). RNA came from the PAXgene miRNA kit for fixed scalp, the miRNeasy kit for PBMCs, and the RNeasy kit for mouse skin. Amplification of TCRbeta CDR3 regions was done by immunoSEQ multiplex PCR using 35 Vbeta forward primers and 13 Jbeta reverse primers. Study-wide findings and limitations: Higher clonality and more expanded CD8+ clones were observed in lesional scalp than in normal scalp, particularly in alopecia totalis/universalis, a finding suggestive of antigenic drive. Unlike mouse skin, where gammadelta T cells dominate, normal human skin contains resident alphabeta T cells that get sequenced too, which complicates analysis of the scalp TCR repertoire. Shared TCR sequences between patients were less evident than in mice, which may be partly attributable to HLA diversity in the patient population. During tofacitinib treatment, many expanded lesional clones remained in scalp and blood, and this persistence may partly explain relapse after treatment is stopped. Because the treated cohort was small and had only one nonresponder, larger studies are needed to examine links between baseline CD8+ expansion and response. Tofacitinib significantly decreased scalp clonality and the number of expanded CD8+ clones among the top 100 scalp clones.

V is cut by 2 bases and J by 0 bases, and the space between the germline ends is 11 bases. Reading the germline V gene gives CDR1 SGHDT and CDR2 YYEEEE. Its CDR3 holds 15 amino acids, cysteine through phenylalanine. The only DNA kept is the CDR3, 45 bases in frame from the first base. The receptor chain draws on TRBV5-6 and TRBJ1-1; TRBD1 is a weak D gene call, 5 bases matching. The receptor comes from a human donor with alopecia areata. Material: CD4+ T cells sorted from blood, obtained at week 4, from a patient treated with tofacitinib. At the DNA level, the sequence is TGTGCCAGCAGCTTTTGGAGGACACTGAACACTGAAGCTTTCTTT. Translation gives CASSFWRTLNTEAFF.